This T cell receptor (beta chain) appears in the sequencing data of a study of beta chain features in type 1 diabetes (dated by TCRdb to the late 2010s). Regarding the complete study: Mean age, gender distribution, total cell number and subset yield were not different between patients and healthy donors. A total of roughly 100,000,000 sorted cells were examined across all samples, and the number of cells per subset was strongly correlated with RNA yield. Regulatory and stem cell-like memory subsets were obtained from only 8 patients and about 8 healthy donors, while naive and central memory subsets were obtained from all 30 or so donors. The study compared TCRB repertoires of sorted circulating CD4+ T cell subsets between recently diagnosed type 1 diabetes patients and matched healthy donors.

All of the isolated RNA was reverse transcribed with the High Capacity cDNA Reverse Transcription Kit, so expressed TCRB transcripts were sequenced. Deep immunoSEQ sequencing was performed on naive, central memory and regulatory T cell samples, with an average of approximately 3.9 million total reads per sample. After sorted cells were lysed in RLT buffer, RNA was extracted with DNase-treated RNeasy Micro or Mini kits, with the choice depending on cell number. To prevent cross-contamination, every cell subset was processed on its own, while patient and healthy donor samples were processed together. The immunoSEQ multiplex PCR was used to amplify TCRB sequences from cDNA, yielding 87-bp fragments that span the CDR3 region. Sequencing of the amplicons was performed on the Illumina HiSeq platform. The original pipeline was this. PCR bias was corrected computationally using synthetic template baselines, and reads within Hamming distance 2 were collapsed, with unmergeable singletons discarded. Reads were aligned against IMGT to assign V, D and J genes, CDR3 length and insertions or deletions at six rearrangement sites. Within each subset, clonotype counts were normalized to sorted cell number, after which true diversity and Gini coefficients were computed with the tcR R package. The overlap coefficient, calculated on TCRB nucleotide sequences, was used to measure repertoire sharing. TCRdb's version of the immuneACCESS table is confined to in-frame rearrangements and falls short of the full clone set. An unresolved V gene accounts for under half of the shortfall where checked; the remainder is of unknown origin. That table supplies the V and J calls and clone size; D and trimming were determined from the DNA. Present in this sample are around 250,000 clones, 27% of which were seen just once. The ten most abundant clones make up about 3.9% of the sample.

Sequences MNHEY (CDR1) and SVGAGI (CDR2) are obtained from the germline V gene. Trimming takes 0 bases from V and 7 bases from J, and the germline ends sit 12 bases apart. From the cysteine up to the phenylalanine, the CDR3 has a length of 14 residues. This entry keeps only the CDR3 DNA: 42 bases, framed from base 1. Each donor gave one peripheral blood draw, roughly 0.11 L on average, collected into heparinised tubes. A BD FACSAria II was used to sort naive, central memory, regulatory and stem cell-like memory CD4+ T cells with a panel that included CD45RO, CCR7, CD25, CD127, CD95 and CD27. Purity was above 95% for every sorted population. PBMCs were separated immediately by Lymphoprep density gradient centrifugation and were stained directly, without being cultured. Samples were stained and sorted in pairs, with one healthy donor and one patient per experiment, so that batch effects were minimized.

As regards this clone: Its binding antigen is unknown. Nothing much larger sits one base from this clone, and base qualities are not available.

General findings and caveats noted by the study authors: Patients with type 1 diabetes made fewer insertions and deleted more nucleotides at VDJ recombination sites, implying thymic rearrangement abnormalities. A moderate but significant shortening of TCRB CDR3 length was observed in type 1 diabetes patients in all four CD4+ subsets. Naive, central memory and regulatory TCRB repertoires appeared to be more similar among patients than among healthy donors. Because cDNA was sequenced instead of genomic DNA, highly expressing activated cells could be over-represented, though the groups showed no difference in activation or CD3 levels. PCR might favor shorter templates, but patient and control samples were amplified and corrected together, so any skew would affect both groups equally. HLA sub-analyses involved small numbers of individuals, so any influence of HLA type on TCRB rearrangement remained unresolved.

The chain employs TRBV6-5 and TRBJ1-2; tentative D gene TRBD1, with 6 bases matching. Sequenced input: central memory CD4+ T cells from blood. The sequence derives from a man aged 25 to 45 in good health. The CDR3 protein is CASSYSQGQGGYTF. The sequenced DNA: TGTGCCAGCAGTTACTCGCAGGGGCAGGGTGGCTACACCTTC.